The 18 T cell receptor beta chains listed next were all sequenced from one sample in a study of blood T cell repertoires in COVID-19. The data were produced by immunoSEQ multiplex PCR, yet TCRdb's version contains in-frame clones alone and is incomplete. The profile shows hundreds of thousands of clones, roughly 90% of them singletons. The sample consisted of PBMCs or T cells enriched from blood (not recorded which). These receptors were taken from a woman in her twenties or thirties who had recovered from COVID-19.

This clone has only one observation. The rearrangement links TRBV28 to TRBJ1-2; TRBD1 aligns across 7 bases. Germline V gene sequence: CDR1 MDHEN, CDR2 SYDVKM. This CDR3 comprises 14 residues. The trim removed 6 bases at V and 5 bases at J, leaving 9 bases unmatched. The CDR3 protein is CASRSDRAPYGYTF. CDR3 nucleotides: TGTGCCAGCAGGTCAGACAGGGCACCATATGGCTACACCTTC.

In DNA, the CDR3 is TGTGCCAGCAGCTTAGGGGGAGACTCTGGAAACACCATATATTTT. Protein sequence: CASSLGGDSGNTIYF. The J gene is TRBJ1-3, the V gene TRBV7-8, with D hard to call. The CDR3 spans 15 residues. Germline loops: CDR1 SGHVS, CDR2 FQNEAQ. Trimming shortened V by 1 base and J by 0 bases, and 7 bases separated the two germline ends.

The rearrangement links TRBV6-9 to TRBJ1-3, with D perhaps matching TRBD1 (6 bases). Germline loops: CDR1 MNHGY, CDR2 SVAAGI. V was pared by 11 bases and J by 0 bases, with 14 bases between. This CDR3 spans 14 amino acids. CDR3 region: CARKGVHSGNTIYF. As DNA, the CDR3 is TGTGCCCGCAAGGGGGTTCACTCTGGAAACACCATATATTTT.

CDR3: CASSQDPGGAATEAFF. CDR3 nucleotides: TGTGCCAGCAGCCAAGATCCGGGGGGCGCGGCCACTGAAGCTTTCTTT. V gene TRBV3-1 (or the pseudogene TRBV3-2) combines with J gene TRBJ1-1; weak D call: TRBD1 (6 bases). The CDR3 runs to 16 residues. The germline V and J ends were trimmed by 0 bases and 4 bases, with 15 bases remaining between them. Germline-derived CDR1 and CDR2 are LGHDT and YNNKEL (reference sequence).

Turning to this clone: Other DNA sequences in this specimen translate into the identical CDR3. The chain uses TRBV5-1 and TRBJ2-6; possibly TRBD1 for D (5 bases). Between the trimmed V and J ends, which lost 0 bases and 1 base, there was a span of 5 bases. CDR1 is SGHRS, CDR2 YFSETQ, per germline. The CDR3 is 15 residues long. The CDR3 spells CASSLAGSGANVLTF. Written as DNA, the CDR3 is TGCGCCAGCAGCTTGGCAGGGTCTGGGGCCAACGTCCTGACTTTC.

The V gene is TRBV19, the J gene TRBJ2-3; TRBD1 matches 8 bases. The CDR3 runs 15 residues. Trimming cost V 7 bases and J 4 bases; bases outside gene matches: 10. Germline-derived CDR1 and CDR2 are LNHDA and SQIVND (reference sequence). CDR3 DNA sequence: TGTGCCAGTACCTCGACAGGGGTGGTCGCAGATACGCAGTATTTT. It encodes CASTSTGVVADTQYF.

This clone came up once. The genes are TRBV5-4 and TRBJ2-1; no clear D. Trimming took off 4 bases at V and 5 bases at J, with 7 bases between the two ends. This CDR3 contains 12 residues. Looked up from germline, CDR1 is SGHNT and CDR2 is YYREEE (reference sequence). The CDR3 region is CASSAGDNEQFF. The CDR3 DNA sequence: TGTGCCAGCAGCGCCGGAGACAATGAGCAGTTCTTC.

V is TRBV6-5 and J is TRBJ1-3; TRBD1 matches at 7 bases. The CDR3 runs 15 residues. The V gene's germline CDR1 is MNHEY and CDR2 SVGAGI. J gave up 1 base and V 7 bases, and 7 bases lay outside the gene matches. The DNA of the CDR3 is TGTGCCAGCACCACAGGGGTCGGTTCTGGAAACACCATATATTTT. Translation gives CASTTGVGSGNTIYF.

The V gene is TRBV16, the J gene TRBJ1-1; D may be TRBD1 (5 bases). Germline CDR1 reads KGHSY; CDR2 reads FQNENV. This CDR3 comprises 14 residues. Trimming took 5 bases from V and 1 from J, leaving 11 bases between them. The CDR3 is CASSFQRGNTEAFF. CDR3 bases: TGTGCCAGCAGCTTCCAAAGGGGGAACACTGAAGCTTTCTTT.

The gene calls are TRBV27 and TRBJ1-1; D unresolved. Trimming pared 4 bases from V and 6 bases from J, leaving 15 bases between. From germline, CDR1 is MNHEY and CDR2 SMNVEV (reference sequence). This CDR3 comprises 14 residues. The CDR3 here is CASSSPSWASEAFF. CDR3 sequence (DNA): TGTGCCAGCAGTTCCCCCTCCTGGGCTTCTGAAGCTTTCTTT.

This clone was detected once. The V call is TRBV6-2 or TRBV6-3, the J call TRBJ2-2; 9 bases agree with TRBD2. CDR3 length: 17 residues. V lost 0 bases, J lost 1 base, and 3 bases stayed unmatched. Germline V gene lookup returns CDR1 MNHEY and CDR2 SVGEGT. The CDR3 DNA reads TGTGCCAGCAGTTACTCCGTAGCGGGGGTGAACACCGGGGAGCTGTTTTTT. Translation gives CASSYSVAGVNTGELFF.

The chain uses TRBV27 and TRBJ2-3, with 13 bases that match TRBD2. The V segment lost 7 bases and the J segment 0 bases; nucleotides outside the gene matches: 10. CDR3 length equals 18 residues. Germline loops: CDR1 MNHEY, CDR2 SMNVEV (reference sequence). DNA for the CDR3: TGTGCCAGCAAACGCGGACTAGCGGGGGCCGGAAGCACAGATACGCAGTATTTT. Translating it yields CASKRGLAGAGSTDTQYF.

The rearrangement links TRBV7-2 to TRBJ1-2, with a tentative D call TRBD1 (6 bases). The V and J ends lost 5 bases and 4 bases respectively, with 17 bases between them. The germline gives CDR1 SGHTA, CDR2 FQGNSA. CDR3 size: 15 residues. The CDR3 sequence: CASSPTGGEGYGYTF. The CDR3, as DNA: TGTGCCAGCAGCCCGACGGGGGGCGAGGGCTATGGCTACACCTTC.

V is TRBV7-8 and J is TRBJ1-6; a weak D match, TRBD1 (5 bases). The CDR3 runs to 14 residues. Germline assignment: CDR1 SGHVS and CDR2 FQNEAQ. V dropped 6 bases and J dropped 10 bases, with 16 bases sitting between them. As DNA, the CDR3 is TGTGCCAGCAGAGGGGACCTCACTAGCTCACCCCTCCACTTT. Residues: CASRGDLTSSPLHF.

This clone appeared a few times. The chain is built from TRBV5-1 and TRBJ2-1; TRBD2 aligns across 7 bases. The V gene's germline CDR1 is SGHRS and CDR2 YFSETQ. V shed 0 bases and J 10 bases; nucleotides not matched to a gene: 7. This CDR3 has 14 residues. DNA of the CDR3: TGCGCCAGCAGCTTGGGCGGGGGATCTTCCGAGCAGTTCTTC. Encoded protein: CASSLGGGSSEQFF.

The V gene is TRBV7-8, the J gene TRBJ1-4; 10 bases are shared with TRBD1. CDR1 SGHVS and CDR2 FQNEAQ come from the germline V gene. This CDR3 is built from 18 residues. Trimming at V came to 5 bases and at J to 8 bases, leaving 17 bases not matched to a gene. The CDR3 here is CASSATTGGNWFGEKLFF. The CDR3 DNA is TGTGCCAGCAGCGCTACGACAGGGGGCAATTGGTTTGGCGAAAAACTGTTTTTT.

J is TRBJ1-1 and V is TRBV7-8; D is uncertain. The CDR3 loop spans 13 amino acids. Trimming removed 5 bases at V and 1 base at J, with 8 bases between. CDR1 is SGHVS and CDR2 is FQNEAQ in the germline V gene. In DNA, the CDR3 is TGTGCCAGCAGCACTCAGGAGAACACTGAAGCTTTCTTT. It translates to CASSTQENTEAFF.

This clone was counted once. The CDR3 reads CSVAPRQANTEAFF. Here the CDR3 DNA reads TGCAGCGTTGCCCCCCGACAGGCAAACACTGAAGCTTTCTTT. The chain uses TRBV29-1 and TRBJ1-1, with D possibly being TRBD1 (6 bases). Germline V gives CDR1 SQVTM, CDR2 ANQGSEA. V was pared by 4 bases and J by 2 bases, with 14 bases between. This CDR3 region has 14 residues. Using reference TRBV29-1 and TRBJ1-1 for the parts outside the CDR3, the full variable domain is SAVISQKPSRDICQRGTSLTIQCQVDSQVTMMFWYRQQPGQSLTLIATANQGSEATYESGFVIDKFPISRPNLTFSTLTVSNMSPEDSSIYLCSVAPRQANTEAFFGQGTRLTVV.